This T cell receptor beta chain came from a study of blood T cells in healthy people across ages. This clonotype came up a few times. The target antigen is unknown. Next came a second PCR, run for about 6 to 12 cycles, which used a sample-barcoded 5' primer along with a J-beta primer mix. Each CDR3 protein gets one entry after TCRdb re-called the 5' RACE reads with MiXCR. The sample holds approximately 670,000 distinct CDR3 sequences; roughly 41% are singletons and the top ten take roughly 30%. Germline V gives CDR1 SGHRS, CDR2 YFSETQ. The CDR3 contains 13 residues. The V and J ends lost 2 bases and 6 bases respectively, with 10 bases between them. Study-wide results and caveats: Without sorted subsets, naive and antigen-experienced compartments could not be conclusively compared. The recorded TCR beta diversity per million T cells decreased in a roughly linear manner with age.

This sequence joins TRBV5-1 and TRBJ2-3; possibly TRBD1 for D (7 bases). Sequencing input: blood. The clonotype originates from an elderly man in good health. This CDR3 reads CASSLQGRDTQYF. The CDR3 DNA sequence: TGCGCCAGCAGCTTACAGGGGAGGGATACGCAGTATTTT. The full variable domain, completed using reference TRBV5-1 and TRBJ2-3, is KAGVTQTPRYLIKTRGQQVTLSCSPISGHRSVSWYQQTPGQGLQFLFEYFSETQRNKGNFPGRFSGRQFSNSRSEMNVSTLELGDSALYLCASSLQGRDTQYFGPGTRLTVL.